What follows are 2 T cell receptor beta chains derived from one specimen sequenced in a study of cytomegalovirus exposure and HLA in healthy donors. Using immunoSEQ multiplex PCR, the repertoire was profiled, and TCRdb retains in-frame clones only, with some absent. In the table there are 60,000 to 90,000 clones, about 82% of which are singletons. The sample taken for sequencing was PBMCs. The receptors were gathered from a man younger than 45 in good health and CMV-seronegative.

V usage is TRBV29-1 and J usage is TRBJ1-3; D remains ambiguous. This CDR3 comprises 12 residues. Germline lookup yields CDR1 SQVTM and CDR2 ANQGSEA. Trimming pared 4 bases from V and 4 bases from J, leaving 8 bases between. This CDR3 reads CSVGQEGNTIYF. CDR3 DNA: TGCAGCGTTGGACAAGAAGGAAACACCATATATTTT.

This clone was seen a handful of times. The chain carries TRBV7-4 and TRBJ2-7; 13 positions agree with TRBD2. After removal of 3 bases from V and 5 bases from J, the junction contained 1 base not matched to a gene. Germline loops: CDR1 SGHVT, CDR2 SQSDAQ. CDR3 length: 14 amino acids. As DNA, the CDR3 is TGTGCCAGCAGCTTGGGACTAGCGGGACACGAGCAGTACGTC. This sequence encodes CASSLGLAGHEQYV.